This T cell receptor beta chain was obtained from a study of beta chain features in type 1 diabetes. Study results and limitations: Moderately but significantly shorter TCRB CDR3s were found in Type 1 diabetes patients in all four CD4+ subsets.

Since all of the isolated RNA was reverse transcribed, expressed TCRB transcripts were what got sequenced. Sequencing used immunoSEQ multiplex PCR; TCRdb keeps in-frame clones, though not all of them. The sample comprises about 28,000 clones, 65% of which are singletons, and about 2.5% rests with the top ten. Of note for this clone: Its target is unknown.

Sequencing was done on a sample of Tregs from blood. This receptor was obtained from a woman aged 30 to 39 with type 1 diabetes.

CDR3 in amino acids: CASPPRTSSPGELFF. The CDR3 bases are TGTGCCAGCCCACCGAGGACTAGCTCTCCCGGGGAGCTGTTTTTT. This chain connects TRBV19 to TRBJ2-2, with TRBD2 identical over 8 bases. The V and J ends lost 9 bases and 6 bases, in that order; junction bases with no gene match: 12. CDR1 and CDR2 from the germline V gene are LNHDA and SQIVND (reference sequence). The CDR3 runs 15 residues.